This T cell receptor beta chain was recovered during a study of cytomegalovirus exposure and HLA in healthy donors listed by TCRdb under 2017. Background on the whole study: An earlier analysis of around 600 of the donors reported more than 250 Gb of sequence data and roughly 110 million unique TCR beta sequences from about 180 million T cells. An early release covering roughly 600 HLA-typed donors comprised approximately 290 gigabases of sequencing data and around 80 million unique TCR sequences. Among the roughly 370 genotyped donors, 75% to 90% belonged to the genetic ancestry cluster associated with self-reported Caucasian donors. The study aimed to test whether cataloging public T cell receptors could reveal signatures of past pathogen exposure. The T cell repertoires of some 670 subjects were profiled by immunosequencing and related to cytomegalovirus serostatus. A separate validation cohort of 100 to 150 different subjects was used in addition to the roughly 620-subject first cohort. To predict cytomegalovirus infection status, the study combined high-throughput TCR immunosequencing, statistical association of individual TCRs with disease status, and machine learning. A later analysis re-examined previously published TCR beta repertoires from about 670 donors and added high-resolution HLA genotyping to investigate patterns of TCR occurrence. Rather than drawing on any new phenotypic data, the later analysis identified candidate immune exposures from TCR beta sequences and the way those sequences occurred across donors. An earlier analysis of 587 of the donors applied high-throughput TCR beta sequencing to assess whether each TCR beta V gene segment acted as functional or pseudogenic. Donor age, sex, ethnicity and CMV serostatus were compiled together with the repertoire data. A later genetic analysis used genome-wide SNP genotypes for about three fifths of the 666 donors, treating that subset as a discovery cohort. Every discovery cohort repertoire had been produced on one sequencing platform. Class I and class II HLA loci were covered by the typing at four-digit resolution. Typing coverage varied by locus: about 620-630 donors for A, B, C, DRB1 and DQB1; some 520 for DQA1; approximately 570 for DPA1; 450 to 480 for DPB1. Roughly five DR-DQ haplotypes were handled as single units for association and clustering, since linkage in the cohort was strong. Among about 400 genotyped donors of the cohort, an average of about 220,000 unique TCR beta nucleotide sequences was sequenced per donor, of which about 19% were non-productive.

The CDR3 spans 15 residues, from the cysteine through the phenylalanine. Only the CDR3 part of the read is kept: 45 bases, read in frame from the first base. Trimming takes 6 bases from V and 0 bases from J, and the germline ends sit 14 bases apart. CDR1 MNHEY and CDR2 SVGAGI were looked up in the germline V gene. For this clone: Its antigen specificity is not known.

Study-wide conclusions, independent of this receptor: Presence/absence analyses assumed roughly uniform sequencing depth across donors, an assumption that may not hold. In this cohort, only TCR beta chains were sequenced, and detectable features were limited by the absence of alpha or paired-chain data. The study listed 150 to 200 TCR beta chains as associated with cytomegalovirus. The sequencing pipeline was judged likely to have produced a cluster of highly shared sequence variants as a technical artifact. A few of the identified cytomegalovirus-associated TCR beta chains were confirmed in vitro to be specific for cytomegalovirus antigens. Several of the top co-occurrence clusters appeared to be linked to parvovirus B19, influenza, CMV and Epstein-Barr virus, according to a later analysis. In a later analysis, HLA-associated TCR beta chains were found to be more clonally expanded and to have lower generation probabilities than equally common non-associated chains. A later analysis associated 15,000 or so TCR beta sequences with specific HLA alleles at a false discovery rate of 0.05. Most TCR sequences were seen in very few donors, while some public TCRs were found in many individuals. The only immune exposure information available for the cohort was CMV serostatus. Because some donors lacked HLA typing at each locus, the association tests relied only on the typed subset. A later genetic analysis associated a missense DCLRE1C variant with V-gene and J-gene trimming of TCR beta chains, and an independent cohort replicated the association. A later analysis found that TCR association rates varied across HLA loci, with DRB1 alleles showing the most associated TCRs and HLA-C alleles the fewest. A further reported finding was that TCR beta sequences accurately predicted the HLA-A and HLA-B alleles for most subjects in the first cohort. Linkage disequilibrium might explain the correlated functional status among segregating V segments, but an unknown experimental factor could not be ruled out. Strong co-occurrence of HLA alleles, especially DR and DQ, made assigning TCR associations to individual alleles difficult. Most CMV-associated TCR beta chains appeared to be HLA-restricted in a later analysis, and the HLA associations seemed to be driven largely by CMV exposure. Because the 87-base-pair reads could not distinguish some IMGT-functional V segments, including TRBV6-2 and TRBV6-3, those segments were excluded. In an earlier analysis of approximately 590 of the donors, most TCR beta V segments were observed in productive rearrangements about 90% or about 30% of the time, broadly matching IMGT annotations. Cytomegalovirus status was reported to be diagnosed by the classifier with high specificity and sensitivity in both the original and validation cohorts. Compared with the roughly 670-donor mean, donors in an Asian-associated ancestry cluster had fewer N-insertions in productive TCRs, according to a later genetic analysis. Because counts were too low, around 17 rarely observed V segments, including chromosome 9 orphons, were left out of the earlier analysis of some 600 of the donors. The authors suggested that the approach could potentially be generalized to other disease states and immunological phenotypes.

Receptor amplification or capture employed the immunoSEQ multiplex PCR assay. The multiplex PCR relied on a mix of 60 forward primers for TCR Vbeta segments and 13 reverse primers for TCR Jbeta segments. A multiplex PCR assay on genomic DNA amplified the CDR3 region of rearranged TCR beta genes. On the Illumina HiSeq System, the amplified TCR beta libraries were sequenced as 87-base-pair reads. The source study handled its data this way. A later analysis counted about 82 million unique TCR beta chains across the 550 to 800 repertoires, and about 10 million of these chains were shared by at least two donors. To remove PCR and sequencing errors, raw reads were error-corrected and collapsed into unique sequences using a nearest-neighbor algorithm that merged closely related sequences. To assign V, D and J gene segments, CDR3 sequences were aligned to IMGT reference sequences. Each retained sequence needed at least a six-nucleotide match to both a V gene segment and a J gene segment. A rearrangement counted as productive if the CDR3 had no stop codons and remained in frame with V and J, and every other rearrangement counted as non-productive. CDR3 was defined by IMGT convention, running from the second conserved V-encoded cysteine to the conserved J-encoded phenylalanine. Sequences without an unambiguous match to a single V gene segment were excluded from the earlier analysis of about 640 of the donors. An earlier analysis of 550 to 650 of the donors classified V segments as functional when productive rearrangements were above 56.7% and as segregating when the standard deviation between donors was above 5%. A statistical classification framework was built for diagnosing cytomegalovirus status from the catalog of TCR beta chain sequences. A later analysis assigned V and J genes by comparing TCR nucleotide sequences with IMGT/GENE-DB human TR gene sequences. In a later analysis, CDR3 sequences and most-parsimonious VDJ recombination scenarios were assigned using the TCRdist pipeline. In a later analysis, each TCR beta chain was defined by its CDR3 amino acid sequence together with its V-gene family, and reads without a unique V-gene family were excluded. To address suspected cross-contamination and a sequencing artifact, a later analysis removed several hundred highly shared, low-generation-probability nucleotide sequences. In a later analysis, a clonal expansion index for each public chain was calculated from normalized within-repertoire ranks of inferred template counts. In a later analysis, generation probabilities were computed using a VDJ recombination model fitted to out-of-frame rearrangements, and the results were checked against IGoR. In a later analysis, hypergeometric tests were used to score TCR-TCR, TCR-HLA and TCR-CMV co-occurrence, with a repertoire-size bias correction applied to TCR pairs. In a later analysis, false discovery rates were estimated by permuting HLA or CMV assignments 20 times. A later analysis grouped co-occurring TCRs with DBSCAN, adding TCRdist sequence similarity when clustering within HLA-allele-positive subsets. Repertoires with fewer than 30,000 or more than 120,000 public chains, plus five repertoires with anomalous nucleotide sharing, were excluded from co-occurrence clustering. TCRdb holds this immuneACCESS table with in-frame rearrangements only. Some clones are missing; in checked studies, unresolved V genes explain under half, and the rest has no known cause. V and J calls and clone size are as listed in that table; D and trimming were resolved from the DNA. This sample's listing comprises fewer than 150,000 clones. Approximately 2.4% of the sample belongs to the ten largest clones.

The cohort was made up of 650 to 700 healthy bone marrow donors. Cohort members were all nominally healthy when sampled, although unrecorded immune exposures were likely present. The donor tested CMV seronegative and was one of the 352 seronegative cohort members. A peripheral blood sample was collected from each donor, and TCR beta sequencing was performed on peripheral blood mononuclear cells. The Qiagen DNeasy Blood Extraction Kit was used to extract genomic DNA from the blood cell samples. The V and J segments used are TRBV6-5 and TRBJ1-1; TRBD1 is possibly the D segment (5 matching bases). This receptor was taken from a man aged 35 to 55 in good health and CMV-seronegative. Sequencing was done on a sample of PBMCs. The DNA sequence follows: TGTGCCAGCAGAGAGATCTACAGGTTGAACACTGAAGCTTTCTTT. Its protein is CASREIYRLNTEAFF.